One and the same sample provided the 24 T cell receptor beta chains below, sequenced in a study of shared clonotypes between healthy human individuals (TCRdb year 2020). Libraries were made using the immunoSEQ multiplex PCR assay. TCRdb provides this immuneACCESS table in a form limited to in-frame rearrangements. Some clones are lacking; in checked studies, under half of them reflect an unresolved V gene, and why the rest are absent is not known. The sample contains 950,000 to 1,300,000 clones, about 70% of them found a single time. The top ten clones comprise approximately 1.5% of the sample. Input material: memory CD4+ T cells sorted from blood. The cell subset or site label for this specimen denotes: CD45RA-negative fraction. The receptors stem from a young man in good health.

The sample holds a few counts of this clone. The rearrangement uses TRBV6-6 and TRBJ2-1, with a possible D match to TRBD2 (5 bases). Trimming took 4 bases from V and 1 from J, leaving 14 bases between them. There are 16 residues in the CDR3. The germline CDR1 and CDR2 sequences are MNHNY and SVGAGI (reference sequence). The CDR3 DNA sequence: TGTGCCAGCAGTTCCTTTAGCGTGTCTTCCTACAATGAGCAGTTCTTC. As protein: CASSSFSVSSYNEQFF.

The CDR3 region is CAILLFRNTGELFF. The CDR3 region has the DNA TGTGCCATCTTACTCTTCAGAAACACCGGGGAGCTGTTTTTT. The chain uses TRBV6-1 and TRBJ2-2; D remains unclear. The germline V gene has CDR1 MNHNS and CDR2 SASEGT. The V end lost 10 bases, the J end lost 2 bases, and 14 bases lay between the germline ends. CDR3 length: 14 amino acids.

The chain has TRBV19 and TRBJ2-2; D is unclear. The length of the CDR3 is 11 residues. Deletions cut 8 bases from V and 4 bases from J, with 5 bases between. The V gene's germline CDR1 is LNHDA and CDR2 SQIVND (reference sequence). CDR3 sequence reads: CASALTGELFF. CDR3 sequence (DNA): TGTGCCAGTGCTCTCACCGGGGAGCTGTTTTTT. The full variable domain, rest sourced from reference TRBV19 and TRBJ2-2, is DGGITQSPKYLFRKEGQNVTLSCEQNLNHDAMYWYRQDPGQGLRLIYYSQIVNDFQKGDIAEGYSVSREKKESFPLTVTSAQKNPTAFYLCASALTGELFFGEGSRLTVL.

This chain joins TRBV18 and TRBJ1-1, with TRBD1 identical over 7 bases. The germline V gene encodes CDR1 KGHSH and CDR2 LQKENI. The CDR3 spans 13 residues. Germline trimming cut 6 bases from V and 1 base from J; bases unmatched to any gene: 2. The CDR3 loop is CASSGQTNTEAFF. CDR3 nucleotide sequence: TGTGCCAGCTCGGGACAGACGAACACTGAAGCTTTCTTT.

V usage is TRBV6-1 and J usage is TRBJ2-6, with TRBD1 as a possible D gene (6 bases). V was cut by 6 bases and J by 0 bases, with 9 bases left in between. The CDR3 length is 15 residues. The germline V gene encodes CDR1 MNHNS and CDR2 SASEGT. The CDR3 region has the DNA TGTGCCAGCAGGTCAGGGGTCTCTGGGGCCAACGTCCTGACTTTC. It yields the protein CASRSGVSGANVLTF.

The chain employs TRBV11-2 and TRBJ2-5; tentative D call: TRBD2 (7 bases). V was trimmed by 5 bases and J by 5 bases, leaving 15 bases between them. This CDR3 spans 14 amino acids. CDR1 SGHAT and CDR2 FQNNGV come from the germline V gene. The CDR3 bases are TGTGCCAGCAGCAAGGGGGGGAGTCGGGAGACCCAGTACTTC. Amino acid sequence: CASSKGGSRETQYF. The full variable domain, with the rest looked up from reference TRBV11-2 and TRBJ2-5, is EAGVAQSPRYKIIEKRQSVAFWCNPISGHATLYWYQQILGQGPKLLIQFQNNGVVDDSQLPKDRFSAERLKGVDSTLKIQPAKLEDSAVYLCASSKGGSRETQYFGPGTRLLVL.

The gene calls are TRBV5-1 and TRBJ2-5, with TRBD1 matching 8 bases. CDR1 and CDR2 from the germline V gene are SGHRS and YFSETQ. The CDR3 runs 17 residues. V shed 7 bases and J 4 bases; nucleotides not matched to a gene: 18. CDR3 residues: CASQPRTGRSLGETQYF. CDR3 nucleotides: TGCGCCAGCCAACCGAGGACAGGGAGGAGTTTAGGAGAGACCCAGTACTTC.

The J gene is TRBJ2-7, the V gene TRBV6-6, with 8 bases lining up with TRBD1. Germline V gene sequence: CDR1 MNHNY, CDR2 SVGAGI (reference sequence). With 8 bases clipped from V and 3 bases from J, the junction kept 9 bases outside the gene matches. The CDR3 contains 14 residues. The CDR3 is CASRFRQGNYEQYF. The DNA of the CDR3 is TGTGCCAGCCGGTTCCGACAGGGGAACTACGAGCAGTACTTC.

The gene calls are TRBV6-1 and TRBJ1-3; 7 bases are a match to TRBD1. Germline trimming cut 5 bases from V and 2 bases from J; bases unmatched to any gene: 3. In germline, CDR1 is MNHNS, CDR2 SASEGT. CDR3 length equals 14 residues. The CDR3 DNA is TGTGCCAGCAGTCCCGGGACAGCTGGAAACACCATATATTTT. It is translated as CASSPGTAGNTIYF.

The chain carries TRBV4-1 and TRBJ1-4; perhaps TRBD1 as D (5 bases). Germline CDR1 and CDR2: MGHRA and YSYEKL. The CDR3 contains 18 residues. Trimming pared 3 bases from V and 0 bases from J, leaving 17 bases between. The CDR3 DNA sequence: TGCGCCAGCAGCCAGCACCCCGTCGGGGGGGCAACTAATGAAAAACTGTTTTTT. It translates to CASSQHPVGGATNEKLFF.

This clone came up once. The chain uses TRBV14 and TRBJ1-1, with TRBD1 matching 8 bases. Germline values: CDR1 SGHDN, CDR2 FVKESK. V gave up 4 bases and J gave up 5 bases; unmatched junction bases: 12. This CDR3 is 16 amino acids long. This chain's CDR3 is CASSPSRGQGGTEAFF. The CDR3 coding sequence is TGTGCCAGCAGCCCATCCCGTGGACAGGGTGGGACTGAAGCTTTCTTT.

J is TRBJ2-3 and V is TRBV4-3; 7 positions agree with TRBD2. CDR1 is LGHNA and CDR2 is YSLEER in the germline V gene. The J segment lost 3 bases and the V segment lost 0 bases, leaving 6 bases of the junction unmatched. There are 16 residues in the CDR3. The CDR3 loop is CASSQDPAGITDTQYF. The CDR3 DNA reads as TGCGCCAGCAGCCAAGACCCAGCGGGAATTACAGATACGCAGTATTTT.

The chain employs TRBV30 and TRBJ2-1; 11 bases align to TRBD2. The CDR3 spans 13 residues. V trimming: 3 bases; J trimming: 5 bases; junction bases outside the gene matches: 0. Germline CDR1 reads GTSNPN; CDR2 reads SVGIG (reference sequence). DNA of the CDR3: TGTGCCTGGAGGGGACTAGCGGACAATGAGCAGTTCTTC. This translates into CAWRGLADNEQFF.

V is TRBV6-4 and J is TRBJ2-2; possible D gene TRBD2, 7 bases. Germline V CDR1 and CDR2: MRHNA, SNTAGT. There are 15 residues in the CDR3. Trimming took 6 bases from V and 5 from J, leaving 16 bases between them. The CDR3 nucleotides are TGTGCCAGCAGCCACGGCGGGGGCCGGACCGGGGAGCTGTTTTTT. Protein product: CASSHGGGRTGELFF.

The chain carries TRBV28 and TRBJ1-2; 9 bases fit TRBD1. CDR1 and CDR2 from the germline V gene are MDHEN and SYDVKM. J gave up 2 bases and V 8 bases, and 9 bases lay outside the gene matches. This CDR3 has 15 amino acids. Here the CDR3 DNA reads TGTGCCAGCCTCCGGACAGGGGAGGAGAACTATGGCTACACCTTC. Protein: CASLRTGEENYGYTF.

This chain connects TRBV4-1 to TRBJ1-4, with no clear D. CDR3 length equals 14 residues. Germline V gives CDR1 MGHRA, CDR2 YSYEKL. Deletions cut 0 bases from V and 8 bases from J, with 10 bases between. The CDR3 DNA is TGCGCCAGCAGCCAAGAGTTCATCGGGGAAAAACTGTTTTTT. Its translation: CASSQEFIGEKLFF.

The chain uses TRBV7-6 and TRBJ2-7; D gene ambiguous. The CDR3 contains 15 residues. Trimming took off 3 bases at V and 0 bases at J, with 12 bases between the two ends. The germline V gene has CDR1 SGHVS and CDR2 FNYEAQ. This chain's CDR3 is CASSFGSGDSYEQYF. CDR3 bases: TGTGCCAGCAGCTTCGGGTCTGGAGACTCCTACGAGCAGTACTTC.

The genes are TRBV19 and TRBJ1-2; TRBD1 matches 10 bases. The CDR3 has 13 amino acids. CDR1 is LNHDA, CDR2 SQIVND, per germline (reference sequence). The junction had 0 bases not matched to a gene; V was cut back by 4 bases and J by 4 bases. CDR3 in amino acids: CASSRTGGYGYTF. In DNA form, the CDR3 reads TGTGCCAGTAGTAGGACAGGGGGCTATGGCTACACCTTC. The full variable domain, with the rest looked up from reference TRBV19 and TRBJ1-2, is DGGITQSPKYLFRKEGQNVTLSCEQNLNHDAMYWYRQDPGQGLRLIYYSQIVNDFQKGDIAEGYSVSREKKESFPLTVTSAQKNPTAFYLCASSRTGGYGYTFGSGTRLTVV.

This chain uses TRBV5-1 with TRBJ2-2, with 7 bases fitting TRBD2. The CDR3 has 15 amino acids. Germline trimming cut 5 bases from V and 4 bases from J; bases unmatched to any gene: 8. CDR1 SGHRS and CDR2 YFSETQ come from the germline V gene. The CDR3 DNA sequence: TGCGCCAGCAGGGCCGGGACTATTGTCACCGGGGAGCTGTTTTTT. Translating gives CASRAGTIVTGELFF.

This chain uses TRBV27 with TRBJ1-1; D not resolved. V lost 3 bases and J 8 bases, leaving 10 bases between the germline ends. The CDR3 runs to 12 residues. Per germline, CDR1 MNHEY and CDR2 SMNVEV (reference sequence). The CDR3 spells CASSFSAGEAFF. CDR3 DNA sequence: TGTGCCAGCAGTTTCTCGGCGGGCGAAGCTTTCTTT.

The chain uses TRBV30 and TRBJ1-5, with 7 bases aligning to TRBD1. V was pared by 2 bases and J by 7 bases, with 5 bases of the junction left unmatched. The CDR3 runs 13 residues. Per the germline V gene, CDR1 is GTSNPN and CDR2 is SVGIG (reference sequence). CDR3 residues: CAWSLAGGQPQHF. The CDR3 DNA reads TGTGCCTGGAGTCTGGCAGGGGGACAGCCCCAGCATTTT.

This chain joins TRBV5-4 and TRBJ2-7; weak D call: TRBD2 (5 bases). The CDR3 has 13 residues. Germline V gene lookup returns CDR1 SGHNT and CDR2 YYREEE (reference sequence). The V end lost 0 bases, the J end lost 7 bases, and 11 bases lay between the germline ends. CDR3 sequence reads: CASSLGTRGEQYF. The CDR3 bases are TGTGCCAGCAGCTTGGGAACTAGAGGTGAGCAGTACTTC.

This clone appeared once. Other DNA sequences from this sample encode an identical CDR3 as well. The chain links TRBV5-4 to TRBJ1-1, with D possibly being TRBD1 (6 bases). Germline V gene data show CDR1 as SGHNT and CDR2 as YYREEE (reference sequence). The ends were cut back, 2 bases at V and 1 base at J, with 12 bases in the middle. The CDR3 is 15 residues long. CDR3 nucleotide sequence: TGTGCCAGCAGCTTAGAGGGGGGGAGGAACACTGAAGCTTTCTTT. Translation: CASSLEGGRNTEAFF.

The chain links TRBV5-1 to TRBJ2-5; 7 positions agree with TRBD1. Germline V gives CDR1 SGHRS, CDR2 YFSETQ. The CDR3 has 15 residues. The J segment lost 2 bases and the V segment lost 0 bases, leaving 4 bases of the junction unmatched. CDR3 DNA sequence: TGCGCCAGCAGCTTGGGAGGACAGGTGCAAGAGACCCAGTACTTC. It is translated as CASSLGGQVQETQYF. The full variable domain, in which reference TRBV5-1 and TRBJ2-5 provide the parts outside the CDR3, is KAGVTQTPRYLIKTRGQQVTLSCSPISGHRSVSWYQQTPGQGLQFLFEYFSETQRNKGNFPGRFSGRQFSNSRSEMNVSTLELGDSALYLCASSLGGQVQETQYFGPGTRLLVL.